This T cell receptor (beta chain) stems from a study of cytotoxic CD8 clonotypes in ibrutinib-treated CLL. This table comes from immunoSEQ multiplex PCR, and its TCRdb copy is limited to in-frame clones, with some not included. This repertoire shows some 100,000 clones, 55% to 75% found once; its top ten account for about 39%. Findings of the study overall: Higher clonality was seen at ibrutinib response and a return toward baseline at progression. Clonotypes that were public were uncommon, and they contracted or stayed stable on treatment.

Regarding this clone: Its antigen is unidentified.

The V and J ends lost 6 bases and 0 bases respectively, with 14 bases between them. Germline assignment: CDR1 MNHEY and CDR2 SVGAGI. This CDR3 comprises 15 residues. The rearrangement joins TRBV6-5 to TRBJ1-1; no definite D call. Material: PBMCs, obtained after 24 months of ibrutinib treatment. The clonotype was recovered from a human donor with chronic lymphocytic leukemia. The CDR3 DNA is TGTGCCAGCAGCTCCTTCGGGCAGCTGAACACTGAAGCTTTCTTT. Translation gives CASSSFGQLNTEAFF.